A selection of T cell receptor beta chains follows, all from one sample in a study of blood T cell repertoires in COVID-19. TCRdb's table, derived via immunoSEQ multiplex PCR, lists solely in-frame clones and lacks some. The sample has about 140,000 clones; approximately 87% are singletons. The sequenced sample consisted of peripheral blood. The receptors were sampled from a man in his forties or fifties who had recovered from COVID-19. CDR3s include the opening cysteine and the closing phenylalanine or tryptophan. D genes are given only for firm matches. Some rows have no size entry. The others give once, few or many, or a class for an expanded clone.

CDR3 length,clone size,V gene,D gene,J gene,CDR3 protein,CDR3 DNA
16,NA,TRBV28,NA,TRBJ2-7,CASSSPSGARTYEQYF,TGTGCCAGCAGTTCCCCCTCAGGGGCACGGACCTACGAGCAGTACTTC
15,NA,TRBV9,TRBD1,TRBJ1-1,CASSAGQGGNTEAFF,TGTGCCAGCAGCGCTGGACAGGGCGGGAACACTGAAGCTTTCTTT
14,NA,TRBV5-4,TRBD1,TRBJ2-5,CASSLKGQRKTQYF,TGTGCCAGCAGCTTGAAGGGACAGAGGAAGACCCAGTACTTC
15,NA,TRBV27,NA,TRBJ2-5,CASRYSFEGGVTQYF,TGTGCCAGCAGATATTCGTTCGAAGGGGGGGTGACCCAGTACTTC
16,NA,TRBV4-2,TRBD1,TRBJ1-2,CASSQDRTGIDYGYTF,TGTGCCAGCAGCCAAGATAGGACAGGGATTGACTATGGCTACACCTTC
16,NA,TRBV5-1,TRBD1,TRBJ2-1,CASSLEGQGGFNEQFF,TGCGCCAGCAGCTTGGAGGGACAGGGGGGATTCAATGAGCAGTTCTTC
15,NA,TRBV7-3,NA,TRBJ2-1,CASSRTTGLRNEQFF,TGTGCCAGCAGCCGAACGACAGGCCTTAGAAATGAGCAGTTCTTC
16,few,TRBV4-3,TRBD2,TRBJ2-1,CASSQGLAETYNEQFF,TGCGCCAGCAGCCAAGGCCTAGCGGAGACCTACAATGAGCAGTTCTTC
14,NA,TRBV30,TRBD1,TRBJ1-2,CAWSPTGDVYGYTF,TGTGCCTGGAGCCCGACAGGGGACGTCTATGGCTACACCTTC
14,few,TRBV5-4,TRBD1,TRBJ2-5,CASSWTGVVETQYF,TGTGCCAGCAGCTGGACAGGGGTTGTGGAGACCCAGTACTTC
12,NA,TRBV19,NA,TRBJ1-6,CATQGQNSPLHF,TGTGCAACGCAGGGTCAAAATTCACCCCTCCACTTT
16,NA,TRBV29-1,NA,TRBJ1-1,CSVEGTGGGANTEAFF,TGCAGCGTTGAAGGGACCGGAGGGGGGGCGAACACTGAAGCTTTCTTT
16,NA,TRBV28,TRBD1,TRBJ1-5,CASSLAAGGGNQPQHF,TGTGCCAGCAGTTTAGCGGCAGGGGGCGGCAATCAGCCCCAGCATTTT
14,NA,TRBV30,TRBD1,TRBJ2-3,CAWSRTGSRDTQYF,TGTGCCTGGAGTAGGACAGGGTCTAGAGATACGCAGTATTTT
13,NA,TRBV19,NA,TRBJ1-2,CASSAGTIYGYTF,TGTGCCAGTAGCGCCGGGACAATCTATGGCTACACCTTC
15,NA,TRBV7-2,NA,TRBJ1-1,CASSLAPQGNTEAFF,TGTGCCAGCAGCTTAGCCCCCCAGGGAAACACTGAAGCTTTCTTT
15,NA,TRBV30,NA,TRBJ1-2,CAGGLSPQEVYGYTF,TGTGCCGGCGGGCTAAGTCCCCAGGAGGTTTATGGCTACACCTTC
13,NA,TRBV20-1,TRBD1,TRBJ2-7,CSASQDRGYEQYF,TGCAGTGCTAGTCAGGACAGGGGTTACGAGCAGTACTTC
16,once,TRBV9,TRBD2,TRBJ2-1,CASSAGLAGARNEQFF,TGTGCCAGCAGCGCCGGACTAGCGGGGGCCCGGAATGAGCAGTTCTTC
12,NA,TRBV29-1,TRBD1,TRBJ2-1,CSIGTGDNEQFF,TGCAGCATCGGGACAGGGGACAATGAGCAGTTCTTC
11,once,TRBV4-3,NA,TRBJ2-7,CASSHEDEQYF,TGCGCCAGCAGCCATGAGGACGAGCAGTACTTC
15,NA,TRBV24-1,NA,TRBJ2-1,CATSDAVGPSNEQFF,TGTGCCACCAGTGACGCGGTGGGGCCCTCCAATGAGCAGTTCTTC
14,NA,TRBV9,NA,TRBJ1-1,CASSVSPLNTEAFF,TGTGCCAGCAGCGTTAGTCCTTTGAACACTGAAGCTTTCTTT
16,few,TRBV9,NA,TRBJ1-3,CASSPGDRVSGNTIYF,TGTGCCAGCAGCCCGGGGGACCGGGTCTCTGGAAACACCATATATTTT
14,NA,TRBV25-1,TRBD1,TRBJ1-2,CASSETGGDYGYTF,TGTGCCAGCAGTGAGACAGGGGGCGACTATGGCTACACCTTC
16,NA,TRBV4-3,NA,TRBJ1-4,CASSQSFTGSDEKLFF,TGCGCCAGCAGCCAATCTTTCACAGGGAGTGATGAAAAACTGTTTTTT
15,NA,TRBV9,NA,TRBJ1-1,CASSSNQVLNTEAFF,TGTGCCAGCAGCTCAAACCAGGTATTGAACACTGAAGCTTTCTTT
12,NA,TRBV2,NA,TRBJ2-1,CASSFGQREQFF,TGTGCCAGCAGTTTCGGACAGCGCGAGCAGTTCTTC
14,NA,TRBV6-5,TRBD2,TRBJ2-7,CASSTPGGIHEQYF,TGTGCCAGCAGTACCCCCGGGGGGATACACGAGCAGTACTTC
16,NA,TRBV6-6,TRBD1,TRBJ1-4,CASSLTQGASNEKLFF,TGTGCCAGCAGTCTAACCCAGGGGGCAAGTAATGAAAAACTGTTTTTT
17,NA,TRBV19,TRBD2,TRBJ2-1,CASTPTSGGAIGNEQFF,TGTGCCAGTACCCCGACTAGCGGGGGGGCCATTGGGAATGAGCAGTTCTTC
15,NA,TRBV6-1,NA,TRBJ1-4,CASSEPGAKPEKLFF,TGTGCCAGCAGTGAACCAGGGGCGAAACCTGAAAAACTGTTTTTT
15,NA,TRBV6-2/TRBV6-3,NA,TRBJ1-2,CASSYSMLGSAGYTF,TGTGCCAGCAGTTACTCGATGTTGGGTAGCGCTGGCTACACCTTC
15,NA,TRBV2,NA,TRBJ2-7,CASSDVAGISYEQYF,TGTGCCAGCAGTGACGTGGCGGGAATCTCCTACGAGCAGTACTTC